These 5 T cell receptor beta chains were sequenced from one sample in a study of response to subunit inactivated influenza vaccine. MiXCR was run by TCRdb on the RT-PCR reads, yielding one entry per CDR3 protein. The data show roughly 570,000 distinct CDR3 sequences, approximately 15% seen once. The starting material was PBMCs from blood, obtained 11 to 12 days after vaccination. The receptors originated from a man aged 45 to 65 who received an inactivated influenza vaccine.

This clonotype was counted only a few times. The V and J genes are TRBV6-1 and TRBJ1-2; the D gene is possibly TRBD1 (6 bases). From germline, CDR1 is MNHNS and CDR2 SASEGT. The length of the CDR3 is 13 residues. V dropped 3 bases and J dropped 8 bases, with 13 bases sitting between them. CDR3 coding DNA: TGTGCCAGCAGTGATCCTGACAGGATCGGCTACACCTTC. Encoded protein: CASSDPDRIGYTF.

There are a few counts of this clonotype. This sequence joins TRBV14 and TRBJ2-5; no reliable D call. V gave up 2 bases and J gave up 7 bases, with 5 bases separating them. Germline CDR1 and CDR2: SGHDN and FVKESK. This CDR3 contains 11 residues. The CDR3 spells CASSQSVTQYF. CDR3 coding DNA: TGTGCCAGCAGCCAATCGGTGACCCAGTACTTC.

The rearrangement uses TRBV4-3 and TRBJ1-2; no firm D call. The CDR3 consists of 16 residues. CDR1 is LGHNA, CDR2 YSLEER, per germline. V dropped 1 base and J dropped 0 bases, with 12 bases sitting between them. The CDR3 DNA is TGCGCCAGCAGCCAAGTCGGCCGGAAAGCTAACTATGGCTACACCTTC. It yields the protein CASSQVGRKANYGYTF.

This clonotype turned up a few times. The genes are TRBV4-3 and TRBJ2-2; D is perhaps TRBD2 (6 bases). The CDR3 covers 18 residues. V was clipped by 0 bases and J by 2 bases, with 16 bases between them. Per germline, CDR1 LGHNA and CDR2 YSLEER. As DNA, the CDR3 is TGCGCCAGCAGCCAAGATCTAGGGCAGGGAGGAAACACCGGGGAGCTGTTTTTT. Translation gives CASSQDLGQGGNTGELFF.

This clonotype was counted between two and nine times. The chain carries TRBV6-1 and TRBJ1-5; D is uncertain. The V and J ends lost 0 bases and 6 bases respectively, with 12 bases between them. Germline loops: CDR1 MNHNS, CDR2 SASEGT. This CDR3 is 15 amino acids long. The CDR3 DNA sequence: TGTGCCAGCAGTGAAGCGTGGGGAAATATTCAGCCCCAGCATTTT. Translating gives CASSEAWGNIQPQHF.